This T cell receptor (beta chain) was sequenced during a study of T cell repertoires in cytomegalovirus infection. Study-wide results and limits: CMV-specific TCR beta clonotypes restricted by HLA-C dominated the ex vivo response.

TCRdb passed the reads through MiXCR, listing each CDR3 protein once. The data show over 200,000 distinct CDR3 sequences, with about an eighth seen just once and 7% to 9.5% held by the top ten. The V end was cut by 1 base, the J end by 2 bases, with 8 bases between. Germline V gene lookup returns CDR1 SGHAT and CDR2 FQNNGV. The length of the CDR3 is 14 residues. This clonotype came up many times. Antigen specificity is unknown. The rearrangement joins TRBV11-2 to TRBJ1-2, with a weak D call TRBD1 (5 bases). The receptor was derived from a human donor in good health (CMV status not recorded). Some clones in this sample may be carry-over from other donors' samples. The sequenced sample consisted of PBMCs. CDR3 region: CASSLGDRNYGYTF. Here the CDR3 DNA reads TGTGCCAGCAGCTTAGGAGACAGAAACTATGGCTACACCTTC.